What follows describes a single T cell receptor beta chain. Its specificity is not known. This entry belongs to a study of OX40 agonist ivuxolimab in advanced cancers. Overall study context: Ivuxolimab, an antibody that agonizes OX40 (CD134), was administered to the patients. Patients with prior anti-PD-1, anti-PD-L1 or anti-CTLA-4 therapy were eligible; about 40% had some.

Sequencing used immunoSEQ multiplex PCR; TCRdb keeps in-frame clones, though not all of them. The sample lists 92,000 or so clones; about 87% were seen once. Study-level findings and limits: Average numbers of expanded clones were greater in CD8+ T cells than in CD4+.

Here the sequenced sample was CD4+ or CD8+ T cells sorted from blood, taken in a trial of the OX40 agonist ivuxolimab. This clonotype was sampled from an adult with an advanced solid tumor such as melanoma, head and neck, liver or kidney cancer.

The CDR3 nucleotides are TGTGCCAGCAGCTTATTAGCGGGGTCTAGCACAGATACGCAGTATTTT. This codes for CASSLLAGSSTDTQYF. The chain combines TRBV11-3 with TRBJ2-3; 8 nucleotides line up with TRBD2. The CDR3 is 16 amino acids. The junction had 4 bases not matched to a gene; V was cut back by 2 bases and J by 0 bases. Per the germline V gene, CDR1 is SGHNT and CDR2 is YENEEA.